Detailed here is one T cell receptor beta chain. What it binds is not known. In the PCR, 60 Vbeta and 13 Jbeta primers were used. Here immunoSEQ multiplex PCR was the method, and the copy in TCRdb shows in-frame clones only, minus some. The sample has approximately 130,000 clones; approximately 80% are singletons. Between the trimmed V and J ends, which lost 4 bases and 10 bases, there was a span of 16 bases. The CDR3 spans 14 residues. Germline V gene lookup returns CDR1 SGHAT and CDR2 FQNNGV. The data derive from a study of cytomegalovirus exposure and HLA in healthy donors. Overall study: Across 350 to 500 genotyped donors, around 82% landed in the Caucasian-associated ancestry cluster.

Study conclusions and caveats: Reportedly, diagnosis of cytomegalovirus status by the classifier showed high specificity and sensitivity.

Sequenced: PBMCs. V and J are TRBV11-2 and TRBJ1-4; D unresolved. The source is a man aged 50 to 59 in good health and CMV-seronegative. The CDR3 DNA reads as TGTGCCAGCAGCTCCCTCCAGTTCGCAGGAAAACTGTTTTTT. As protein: CASSSLQFAGKLFF.